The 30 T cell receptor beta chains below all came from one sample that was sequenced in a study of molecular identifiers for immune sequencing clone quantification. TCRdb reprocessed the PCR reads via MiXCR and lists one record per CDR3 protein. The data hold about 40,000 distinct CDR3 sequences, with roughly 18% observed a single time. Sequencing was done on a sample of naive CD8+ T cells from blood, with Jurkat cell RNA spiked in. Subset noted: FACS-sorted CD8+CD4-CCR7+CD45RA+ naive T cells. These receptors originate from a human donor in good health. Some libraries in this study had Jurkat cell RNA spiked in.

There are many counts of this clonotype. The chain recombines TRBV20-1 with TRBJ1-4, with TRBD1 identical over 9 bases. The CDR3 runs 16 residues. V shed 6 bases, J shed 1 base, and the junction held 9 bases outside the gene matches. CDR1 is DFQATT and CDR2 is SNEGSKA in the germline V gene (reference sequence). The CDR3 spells CSAAGTGKETNEKLFF. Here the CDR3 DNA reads TGCAGTGCCGCCGGGACAGGGAAGGAAACTAATGAAAAACTGTTTTTT.

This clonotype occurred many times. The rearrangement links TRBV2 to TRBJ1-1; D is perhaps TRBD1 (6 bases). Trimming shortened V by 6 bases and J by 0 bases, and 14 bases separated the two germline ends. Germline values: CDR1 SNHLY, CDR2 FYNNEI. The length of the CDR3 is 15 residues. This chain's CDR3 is CASSGDTLMNTEAFF. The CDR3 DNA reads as TGTGCCAGCAGCGGGGACACCTTGATGAACACTGAAGCTTTCTTT.

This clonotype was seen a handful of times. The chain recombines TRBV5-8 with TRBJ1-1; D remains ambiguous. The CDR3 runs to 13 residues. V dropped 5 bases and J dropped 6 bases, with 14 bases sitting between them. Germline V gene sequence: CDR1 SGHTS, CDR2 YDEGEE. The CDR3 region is CASSPRVFPEAFF. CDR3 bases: TGTGCCAGCAGTCCGAGGGTGTTCCCTGAAGCTTTCTTT.

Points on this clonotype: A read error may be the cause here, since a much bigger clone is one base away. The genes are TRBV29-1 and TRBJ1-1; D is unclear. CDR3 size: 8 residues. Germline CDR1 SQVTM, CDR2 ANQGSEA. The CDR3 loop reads CSVEEALF. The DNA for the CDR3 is TGCAGCGTTGAAGAAGCTCTCTTT. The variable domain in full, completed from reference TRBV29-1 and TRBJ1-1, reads SAVISQKPSRDICQRGTSLTIQCQVDSQVTMMFWYRQQPGQSLTLIATANQGSEATYESGFVIDKFPISRPNLTFSTLTVSNMSPEDSSIYLCSVEEALFGQGTRLTVV.

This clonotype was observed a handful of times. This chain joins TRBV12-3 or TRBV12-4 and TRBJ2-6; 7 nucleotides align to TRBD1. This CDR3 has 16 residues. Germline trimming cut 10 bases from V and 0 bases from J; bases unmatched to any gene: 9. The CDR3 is CAIPTGSPSGANVLTF. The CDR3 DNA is TGTGCCATTCCGACAGGGTCGCCCTCTGGGGCCAACGTCCTGACTTTC.

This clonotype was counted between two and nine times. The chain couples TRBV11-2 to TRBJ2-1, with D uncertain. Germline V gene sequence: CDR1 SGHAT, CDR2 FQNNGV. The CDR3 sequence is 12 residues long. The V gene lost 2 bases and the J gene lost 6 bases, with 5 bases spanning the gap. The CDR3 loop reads CASSLPINEQFF. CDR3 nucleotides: TGTGCCAGCAGCTTACCCATCAATGAGCAGTTCTTC.

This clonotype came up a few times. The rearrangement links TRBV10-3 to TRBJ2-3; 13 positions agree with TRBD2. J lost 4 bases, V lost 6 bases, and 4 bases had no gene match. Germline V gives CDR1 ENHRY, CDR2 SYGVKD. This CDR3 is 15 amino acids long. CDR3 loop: CAISTSGRAPDTQYF. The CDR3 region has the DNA TGTGCCATCAGCACTAGCGGGAGGGCCCCAGATACGCAGTATTTT.

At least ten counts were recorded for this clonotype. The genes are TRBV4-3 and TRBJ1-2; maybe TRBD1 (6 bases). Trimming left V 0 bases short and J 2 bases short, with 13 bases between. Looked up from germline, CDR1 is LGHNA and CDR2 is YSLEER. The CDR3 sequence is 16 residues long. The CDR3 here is CASSQERRQENYGYTF. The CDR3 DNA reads TGCGCCAGCAGCCAAGAAAGAAGACAGGAAAACTATGGCTACACCTTC.

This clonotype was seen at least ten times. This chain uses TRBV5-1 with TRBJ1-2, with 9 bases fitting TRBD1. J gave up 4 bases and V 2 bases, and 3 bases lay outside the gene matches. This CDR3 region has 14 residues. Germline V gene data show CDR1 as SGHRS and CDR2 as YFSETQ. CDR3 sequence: CASSFTGGTYGYTF. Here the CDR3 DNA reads TGCGCCAGCAGCTTTACAGGGGGCACCTATGGCTACACCTTC.

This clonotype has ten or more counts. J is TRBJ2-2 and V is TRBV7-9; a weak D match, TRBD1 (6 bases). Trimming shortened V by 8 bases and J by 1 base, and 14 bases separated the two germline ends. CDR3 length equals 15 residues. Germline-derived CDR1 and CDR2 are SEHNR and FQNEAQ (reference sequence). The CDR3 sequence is CASFPGQLNTGELFF. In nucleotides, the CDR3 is TGTGCCAGCTTTCCCGGACAGTTGAACACCGGGGAGCTGTTTTTT.

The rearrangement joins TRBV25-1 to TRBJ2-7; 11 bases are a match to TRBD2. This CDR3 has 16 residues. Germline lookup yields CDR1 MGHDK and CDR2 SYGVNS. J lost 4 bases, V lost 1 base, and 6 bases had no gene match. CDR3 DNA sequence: TGTGCCAGCAGTGAATTTGTACTAGCGGGAGAGTACGAGCAGTACTTC. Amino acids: CASSEFVLAGEYEQYF.

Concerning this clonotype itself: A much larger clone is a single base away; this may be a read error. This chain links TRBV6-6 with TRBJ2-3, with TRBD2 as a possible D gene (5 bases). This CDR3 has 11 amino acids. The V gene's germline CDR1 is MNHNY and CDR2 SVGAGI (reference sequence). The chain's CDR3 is CVSTAGDTQYF. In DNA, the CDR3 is TGTGTCAGCACCGCGGGAGATACGCAGTATTTT.

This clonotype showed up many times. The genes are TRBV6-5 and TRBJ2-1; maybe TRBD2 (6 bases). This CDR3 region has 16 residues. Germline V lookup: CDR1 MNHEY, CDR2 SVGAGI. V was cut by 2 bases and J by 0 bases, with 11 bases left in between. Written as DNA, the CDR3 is TGTGCCAGCAGTTACCAACTAGCCAGCTCCTACAATGAGCAGTTCTTC. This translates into CASSYQLASSYNEQFF.

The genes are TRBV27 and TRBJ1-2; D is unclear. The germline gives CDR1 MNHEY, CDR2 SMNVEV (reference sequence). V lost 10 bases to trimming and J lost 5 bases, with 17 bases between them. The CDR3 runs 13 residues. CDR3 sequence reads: CATGGSVEYGYTF. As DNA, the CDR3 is TGTGCCACGGGCGGCAGCGTGGAGTATGGCTACACCTTC.

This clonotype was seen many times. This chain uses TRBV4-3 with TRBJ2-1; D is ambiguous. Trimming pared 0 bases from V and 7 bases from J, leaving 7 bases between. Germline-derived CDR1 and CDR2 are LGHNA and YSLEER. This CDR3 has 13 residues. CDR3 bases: TGCGCCAGCAGCCAAGATTTGGGAAATGAGCAGTTCTTC. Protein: CASSQDLGNEQFF.

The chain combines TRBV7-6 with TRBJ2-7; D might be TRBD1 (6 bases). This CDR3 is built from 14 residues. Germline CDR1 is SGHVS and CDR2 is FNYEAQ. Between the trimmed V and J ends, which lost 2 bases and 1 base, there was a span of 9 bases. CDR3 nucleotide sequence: TGTGCCAGCAGCTTAATACAGGGATCCTACGAGCAGTACTTC. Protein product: CASSLIQGSYEQYF.

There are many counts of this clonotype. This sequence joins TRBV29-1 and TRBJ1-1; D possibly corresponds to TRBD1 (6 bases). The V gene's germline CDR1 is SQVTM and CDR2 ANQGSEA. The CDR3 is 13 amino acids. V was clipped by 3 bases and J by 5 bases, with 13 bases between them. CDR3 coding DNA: TGCAGCGTTGACGGGGGGCGGGTAACTGAAGCTTTCTTT. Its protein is CSVDGGRVTEAFF. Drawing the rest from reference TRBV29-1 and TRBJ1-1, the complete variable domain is SAVISQKPSRDICQRGTSLTIQCQVDSQVTMMFWYRQQPGQSLTLIATANQGSEATYESGFVIDKFPISRPNLTFSTLTVSNMSPEDSSIYLCSVDGGRVTEAFFGQGTRLTVV.

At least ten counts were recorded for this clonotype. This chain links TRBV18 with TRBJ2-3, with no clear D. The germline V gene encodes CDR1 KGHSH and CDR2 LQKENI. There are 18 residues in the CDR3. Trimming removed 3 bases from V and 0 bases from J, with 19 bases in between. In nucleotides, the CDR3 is TGTGCCAGCTCACCGAAACAGCGTCCCTTTTCTAGCACAGATACGCAGTATTTT. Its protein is CASSPKQRPFSSTDTQYF.

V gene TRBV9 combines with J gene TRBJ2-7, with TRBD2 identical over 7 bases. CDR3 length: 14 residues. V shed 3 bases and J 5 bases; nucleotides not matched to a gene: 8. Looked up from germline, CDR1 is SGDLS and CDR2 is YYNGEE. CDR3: CASSGGSPVDEQYF. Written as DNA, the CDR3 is TGTGCCAGCAGCGGCGGGAGCCCCGTTGACGAGCAGTACTTC. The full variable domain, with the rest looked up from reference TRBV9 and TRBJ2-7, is DSGVTQTPKHLITATGQRVTLRCSPRSGDLSVYWYQQSLDQGLQFLIQYYNGEERAKGNILERFSAQQFPDLHSELNLSSLELGDSALYFCASSGGSPVDEQYFGPGTRLTVT.

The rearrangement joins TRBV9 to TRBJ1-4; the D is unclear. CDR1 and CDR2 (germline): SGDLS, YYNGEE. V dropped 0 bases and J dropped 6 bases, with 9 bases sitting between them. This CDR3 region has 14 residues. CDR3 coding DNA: TGTGCCAGCAGCGTAGCCGGTGGAGATGAAAAACTGTTTTTT. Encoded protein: CASSVAGGDEKLFF.

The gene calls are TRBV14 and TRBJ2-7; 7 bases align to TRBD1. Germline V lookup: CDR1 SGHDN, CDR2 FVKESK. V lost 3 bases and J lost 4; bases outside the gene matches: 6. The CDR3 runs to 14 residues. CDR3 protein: CASSHTGDGYEQYF. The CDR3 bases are TGTGCCAGCAGCCATACAGGGGACGGTTACGAGCAGTACTTC. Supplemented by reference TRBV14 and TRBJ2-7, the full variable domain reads EAGVTQFPSHSVIEKGQTVTLRCDPISGHDNLYWYRRVMGKEIKFLLHFVKESKQDESGMPNNRFLAERTGGTYSTLKVQPAELEDSGVYFCASSHTGDGYEQYFGPGTRLTVT.

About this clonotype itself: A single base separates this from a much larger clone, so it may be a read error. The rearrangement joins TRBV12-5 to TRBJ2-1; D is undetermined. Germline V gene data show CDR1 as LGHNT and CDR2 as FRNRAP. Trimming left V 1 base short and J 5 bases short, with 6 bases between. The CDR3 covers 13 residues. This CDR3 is CASGLGVDNEQFF. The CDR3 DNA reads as TGTGCTAGTGGTTTGGGGGTGGACAATGAGCAGTTCTTC. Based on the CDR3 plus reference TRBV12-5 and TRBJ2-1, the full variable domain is DARVTQTPRHKVTEMGQEVTMRCQPILGHNTVFWYRQTMMQGLELLAYFRNRAPLDDSGMPKDRFSAEMPDATLATLKIQPSEPRDSAVYFCASGLGVDNEQFFGPGTRLTVL.

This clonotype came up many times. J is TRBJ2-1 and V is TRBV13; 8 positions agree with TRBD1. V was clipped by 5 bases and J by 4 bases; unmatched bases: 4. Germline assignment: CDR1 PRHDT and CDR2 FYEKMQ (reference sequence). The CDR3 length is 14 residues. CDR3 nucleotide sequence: TGTGCCAGCAGCGTCGGACAGGGTTACAATGAGCAGTTCTTC. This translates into CASSVGQGYNEQFF.

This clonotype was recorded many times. CDR3 loop: CSAPHGSSYEQYF. The DNA for the CDR3 is TGCAGTGCCCCTCACGGGAGCTCCTACGAGCAGTACTTC. This chain joins TRBV20-1 and TRBJ2-7, with D possibly matching TRBD2 (6 bases). Germline CDR1 and CDR2: DFQATT and SNEGSKA (reference sequence). The CDR3 length is 13 residues. Deletions cut 6 bases from V and 0 bases from J, with 12 bases between.

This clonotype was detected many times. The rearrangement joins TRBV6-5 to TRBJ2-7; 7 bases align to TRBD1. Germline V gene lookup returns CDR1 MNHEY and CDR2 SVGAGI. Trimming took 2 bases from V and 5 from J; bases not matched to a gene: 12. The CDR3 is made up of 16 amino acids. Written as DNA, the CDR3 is TGTGCCAGCAGTTACGGTGCGCTACAGGGGTTCCACGAGCAGTACTTC. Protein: CASSYGALQGFHEQYF.

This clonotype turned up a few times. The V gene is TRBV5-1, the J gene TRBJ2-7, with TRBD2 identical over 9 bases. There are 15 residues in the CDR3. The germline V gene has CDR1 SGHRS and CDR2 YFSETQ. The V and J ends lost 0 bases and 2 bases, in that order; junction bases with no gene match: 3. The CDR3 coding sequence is TGCGCCAGCAGCTTGGGACTAGCGGACACCTACGAGCAGTACTTC. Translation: CASSLGLADTYEQYF.

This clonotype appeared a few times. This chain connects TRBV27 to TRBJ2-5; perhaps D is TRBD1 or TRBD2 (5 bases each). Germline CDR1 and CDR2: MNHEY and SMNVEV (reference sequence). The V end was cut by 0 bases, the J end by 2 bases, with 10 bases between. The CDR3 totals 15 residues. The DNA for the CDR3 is TGTGCCAGCAGTTTATCAGGGTGGGGGCAAGAGACCCAGTACTTC. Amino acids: CASSLSGWGQETQYF.

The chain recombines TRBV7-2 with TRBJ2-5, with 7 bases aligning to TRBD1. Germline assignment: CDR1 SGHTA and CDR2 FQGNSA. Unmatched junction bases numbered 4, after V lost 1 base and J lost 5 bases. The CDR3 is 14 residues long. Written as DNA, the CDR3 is TGTGCCAGCAGCTTAGTAGGGGGCCGGGAGACCCAGTACTTC. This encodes CASSLVGGRETQYF.

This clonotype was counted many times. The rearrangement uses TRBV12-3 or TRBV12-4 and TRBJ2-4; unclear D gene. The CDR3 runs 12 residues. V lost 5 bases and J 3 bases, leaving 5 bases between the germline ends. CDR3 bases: TGTGCCAGCAGTAACAACAAAAACATTCAGTACTTC. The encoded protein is CASSNNKNIQYF.

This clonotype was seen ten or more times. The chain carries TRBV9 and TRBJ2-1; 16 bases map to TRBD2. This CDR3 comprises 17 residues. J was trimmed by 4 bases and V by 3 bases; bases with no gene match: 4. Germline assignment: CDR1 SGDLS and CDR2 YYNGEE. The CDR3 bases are TGTGCCAGCAGCGAGGGACTAGCGGGAGGGCCGTACAATGAGCAGTTCTTC. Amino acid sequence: CASSEGLAGGPYNEQFF.